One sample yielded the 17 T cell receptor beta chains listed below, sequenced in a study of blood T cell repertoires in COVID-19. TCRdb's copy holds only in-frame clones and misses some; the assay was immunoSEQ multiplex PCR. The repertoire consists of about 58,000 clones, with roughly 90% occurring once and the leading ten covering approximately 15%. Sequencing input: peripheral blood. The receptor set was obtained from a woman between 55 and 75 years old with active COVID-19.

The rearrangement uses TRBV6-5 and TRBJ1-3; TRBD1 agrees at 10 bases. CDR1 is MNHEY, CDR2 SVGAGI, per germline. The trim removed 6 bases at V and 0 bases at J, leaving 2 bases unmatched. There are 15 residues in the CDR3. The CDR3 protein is CASRDRGISGNTIYF. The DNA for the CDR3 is TGTGCCAGCAGGGACAGGGGGATCTCTGGAAACACCATATATTTT.

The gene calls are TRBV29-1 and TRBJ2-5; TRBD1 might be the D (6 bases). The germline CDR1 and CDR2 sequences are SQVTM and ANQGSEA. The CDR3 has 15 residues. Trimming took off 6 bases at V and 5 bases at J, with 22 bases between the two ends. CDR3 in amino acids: CSVSRDKTMGETQYF. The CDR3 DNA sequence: TGCAGCGTAAGCCGGGACAAAACCATGGGGGAGACCCAGTACTTC.

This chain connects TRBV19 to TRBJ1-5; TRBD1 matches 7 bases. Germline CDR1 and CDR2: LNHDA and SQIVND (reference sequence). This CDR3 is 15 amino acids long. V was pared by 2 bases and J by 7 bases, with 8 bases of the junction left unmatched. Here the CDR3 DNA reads TGTGCCAGTAGTATATCTGGACAGGTAAGGCAGCCCCAGCATTTT. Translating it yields CASSISGQVRQPQHF.

The CDR3 bases are TGCGCCAGCAGCCAAGTTCAGGGGGTGGGAACTGAAGCTTTCTTT. The encoded protein is CASSQVQGVGTEAFF. This rearrangement joins TRBV4-1 to TRBJ1-1; 7 nucleotides agree with TRBD1. J was trimmed by 5 bases and V by 1 base; bases with no gene match: 7. CDR1 MGHRA and CDR2 YSYEKL come from the germline V gene. This CDR3 has 15 residues.

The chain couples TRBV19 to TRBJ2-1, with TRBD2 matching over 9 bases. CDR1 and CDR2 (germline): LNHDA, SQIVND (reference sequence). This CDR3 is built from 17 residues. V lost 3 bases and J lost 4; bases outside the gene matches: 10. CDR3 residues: CASSMRGSGGEYNEQFF. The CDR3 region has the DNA TGTGCCAGTAGTATGAGGGGTAGCGGGGGCGAGTACAATGAGCAGTTCTTC.

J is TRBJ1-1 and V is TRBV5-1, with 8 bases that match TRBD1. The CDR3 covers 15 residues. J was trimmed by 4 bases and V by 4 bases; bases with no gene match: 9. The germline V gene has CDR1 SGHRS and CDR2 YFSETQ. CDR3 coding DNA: TGCGCCAGCAGCAAGCCGACAGGGGCGGGCACTGAAGCTTTCTTT. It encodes CASSKPTGAGTEAFF.

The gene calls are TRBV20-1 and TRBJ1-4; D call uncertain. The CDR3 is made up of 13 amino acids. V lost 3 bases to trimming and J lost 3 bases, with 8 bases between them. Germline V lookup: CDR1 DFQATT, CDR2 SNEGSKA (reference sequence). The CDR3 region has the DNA TGCAGTGCTAGTGGAACGGCTAATGAAAAACTGTTTTTT. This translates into CSASGTANEKLFF.

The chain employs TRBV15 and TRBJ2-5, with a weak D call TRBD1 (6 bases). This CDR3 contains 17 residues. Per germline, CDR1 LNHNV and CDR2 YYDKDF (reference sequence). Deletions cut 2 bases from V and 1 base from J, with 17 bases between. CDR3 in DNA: TGTGCCACCAGCAGAAAGCCTATTGACAGGCCCCAAGAGACCCAGTACTTC. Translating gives CATSRKPIDRPQETQYF.

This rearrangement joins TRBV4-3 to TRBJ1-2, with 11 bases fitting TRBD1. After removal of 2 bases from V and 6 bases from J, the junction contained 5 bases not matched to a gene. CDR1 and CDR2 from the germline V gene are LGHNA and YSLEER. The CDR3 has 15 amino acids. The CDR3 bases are TGCGCCAGCAGCCAACTGTTGGGACAGGGGGATGGCTACACCTTC. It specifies CASSQLLGQGDGYTF.

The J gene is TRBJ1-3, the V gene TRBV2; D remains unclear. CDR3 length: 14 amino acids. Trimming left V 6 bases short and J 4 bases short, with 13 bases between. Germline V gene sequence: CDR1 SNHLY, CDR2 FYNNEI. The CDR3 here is CASRHQTPGNTIYF. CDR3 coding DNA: TGTGCCAGCAGACACCAGACACCGGGAAACACCATATATTTT.

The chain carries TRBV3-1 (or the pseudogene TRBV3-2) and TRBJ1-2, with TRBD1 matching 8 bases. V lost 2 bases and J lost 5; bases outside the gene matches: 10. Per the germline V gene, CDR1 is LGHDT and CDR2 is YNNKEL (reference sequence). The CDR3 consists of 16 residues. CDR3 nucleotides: TGTGCCAGCAGCCAACAGGGGGCCGGGGGCCCTTATGGCTACACCTTC. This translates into CASSQQGAGGPYGYTF.

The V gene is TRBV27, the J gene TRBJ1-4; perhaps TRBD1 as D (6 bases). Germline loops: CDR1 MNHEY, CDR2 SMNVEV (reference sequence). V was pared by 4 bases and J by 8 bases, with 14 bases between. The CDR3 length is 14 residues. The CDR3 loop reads CASSSDRLGEKLFF. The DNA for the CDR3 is TGTGCCAGCAGTTCCGACAGGCTGGGGGAAAAACTGTTTTTT.

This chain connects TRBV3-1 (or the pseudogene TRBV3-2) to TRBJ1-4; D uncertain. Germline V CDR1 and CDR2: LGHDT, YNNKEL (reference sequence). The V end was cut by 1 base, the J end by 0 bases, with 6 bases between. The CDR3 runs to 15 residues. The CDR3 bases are TGTGCCAGCAGCCAAGTATTAGCAACTAATGAAAAACTGTTTTTT. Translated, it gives CASSQVLATNEKLFF.

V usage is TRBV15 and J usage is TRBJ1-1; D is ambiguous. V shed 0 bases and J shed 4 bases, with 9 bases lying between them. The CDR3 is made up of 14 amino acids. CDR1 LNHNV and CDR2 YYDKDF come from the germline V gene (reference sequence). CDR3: CATSREVVGTEAFF. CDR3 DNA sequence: TGTGCCACCAGCAGAGAAGTAGTCGGCACTGAAGCTTTCTTT.

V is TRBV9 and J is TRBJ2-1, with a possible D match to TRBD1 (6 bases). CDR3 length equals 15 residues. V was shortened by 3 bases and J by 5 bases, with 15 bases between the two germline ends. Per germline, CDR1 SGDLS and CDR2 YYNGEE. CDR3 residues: CASSAIGGPHNEQFF. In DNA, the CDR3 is TGTGCCAGCAGCGCGATAGGGGGACCTCACAATGAGCAGTTCTTC. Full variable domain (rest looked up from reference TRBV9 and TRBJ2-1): DSGVTQTPKHLITATGQRVTLRCSPRSGDLSVYWYQQSLDQGLQFLIQYYNGEERAKGNILERFSAQQFPDLHSELNLSSLELGDSALYFCASSAIGGPHNEQFFGPGTRLTVL.

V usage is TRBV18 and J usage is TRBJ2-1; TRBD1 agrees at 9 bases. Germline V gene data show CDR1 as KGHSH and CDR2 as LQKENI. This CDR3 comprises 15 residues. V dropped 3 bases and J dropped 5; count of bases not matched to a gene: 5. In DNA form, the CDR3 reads TGTGCCAGCTCACCTGGGACAGGGCTTAACAATGAGCAGTTCTTC. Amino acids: CASSPGTGLNNEQFF. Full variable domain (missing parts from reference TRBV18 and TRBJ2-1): NAGVMQNPRHLVRRRGQEARLRCSPMKGHSHVYWYRQLPEEGLKFMVYLQKENIIDESGMPKERFSAEFPKEGPSILRIQQVVRGDSAAYFCASSPGTGLNNEQFFGPGTRLTVL.

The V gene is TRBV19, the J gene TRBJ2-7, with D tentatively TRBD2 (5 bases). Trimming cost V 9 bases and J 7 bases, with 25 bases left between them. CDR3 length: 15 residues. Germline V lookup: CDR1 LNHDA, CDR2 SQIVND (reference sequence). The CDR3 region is CASSQAAGDHREQYF. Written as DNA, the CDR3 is TGTGCCAGCTCCCAAGCGGCAGGAGACCATCGGGAGCAGTACTTC.